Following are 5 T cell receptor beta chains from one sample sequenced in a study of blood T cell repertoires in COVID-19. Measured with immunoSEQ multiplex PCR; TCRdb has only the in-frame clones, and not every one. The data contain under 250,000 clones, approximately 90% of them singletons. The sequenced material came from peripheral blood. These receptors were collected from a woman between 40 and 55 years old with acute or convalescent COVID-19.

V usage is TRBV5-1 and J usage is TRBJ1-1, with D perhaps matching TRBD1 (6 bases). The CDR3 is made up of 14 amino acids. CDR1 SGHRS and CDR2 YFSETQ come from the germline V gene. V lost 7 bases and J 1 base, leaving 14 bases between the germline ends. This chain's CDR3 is CASGYRDQNTEAFF. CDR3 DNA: TGCGCCAGCGGCTACAGGGATCAGAACACTGAAGCTTTCTTT.

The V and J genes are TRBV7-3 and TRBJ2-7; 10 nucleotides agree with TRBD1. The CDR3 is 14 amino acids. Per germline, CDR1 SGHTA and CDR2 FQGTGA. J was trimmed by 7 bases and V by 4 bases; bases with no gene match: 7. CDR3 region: CASSSRQGAGEQYV. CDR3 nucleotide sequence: TGTGCCAGCAGCTCCCGACAGGGGGCGGGTGAGCAGTACGTC.

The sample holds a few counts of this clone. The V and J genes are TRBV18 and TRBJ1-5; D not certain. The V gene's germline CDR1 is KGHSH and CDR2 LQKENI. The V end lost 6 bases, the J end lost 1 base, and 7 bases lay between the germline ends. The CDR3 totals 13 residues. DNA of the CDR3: TGTGCCAGCTCCCGGGAGAGCAATCAGCCCCAGCATTTT. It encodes CASSRESNQPQHF. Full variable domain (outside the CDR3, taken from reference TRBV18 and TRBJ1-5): NAGVMQNPRHLVRRRGQEARLRCSPMKGHSHVYWYRQLPEEGLKFMVYLQKENIIDESGMPKERFSAEFPKEGPSILRIQQVVRGDSAAYFCASSRESNQPQHFGDGTRLSIL.

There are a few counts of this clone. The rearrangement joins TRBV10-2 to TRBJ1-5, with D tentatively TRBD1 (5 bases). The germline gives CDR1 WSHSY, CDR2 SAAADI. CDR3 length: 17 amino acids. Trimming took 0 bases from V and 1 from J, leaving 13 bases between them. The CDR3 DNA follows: TGCGCCAGCAGTGAGTCGAAGTACAGGACCAGCAATCAGCCCCAGCATTTT. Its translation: CASSESKYRTSNQPQHF.

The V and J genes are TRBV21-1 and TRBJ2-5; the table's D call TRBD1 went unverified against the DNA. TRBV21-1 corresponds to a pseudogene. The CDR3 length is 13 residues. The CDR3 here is CASSPGGPGTQYF. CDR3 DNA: TGTGCCAGCAGTCCAGGGGGTCCCGGGACCCAGTACTTC.